Many counts were recorded for the clone carrying this T cell receptor (beta chain). Germline V gene sequence: CDR1 SQVTM, CDR2 ANQGSEA. This CDR3 is built from 13 residues. J was trimmed by 2 bases and V by 7 bases; bases with no gene match: 5. The record originates from a study of blood T cells in healthy people across ages. A J-beta primer mix and a sample-barcoded 5' primer were used in a second PCR of roughly 6 to 11 cycles. The template-switch adaptor was a 5' adaptor with 12 random nucleotides. It tagged each cDNA molecule. A single record per CDR3 protein comes from TCRdb applying MiXCR to the 5' RACE reads. The repertoire holds about 780,000 distinct CDR3 sequences, with about 47% as singletons.

Specimen: blood. The clonotype originates from a man aged 80 or over in good health. The genes are TRBV29-1 and TRBJ2-1; 7 bases align to TRBD1. CDR3 region: CSADRVPYNEQFF. CDR3 nucleotides: TGCAGCGCAGACAGGGTCCCCTACAATGAGCAGTTCTTC.